This T cell receptor beta chain was retrieved from a study of shared clonotypes between healthy human individuals. Study observations and caveats: Only blood samples were collected, and tissue repertoires likely differ.

Data came from immunoSEQ multiplex PCR; TCRdb stores just in-frame clones and leaves some out. The sample carries 550,000 to 700,000 clones, roughly 72% recorded once. Regarding this clone: Its antigen is not identified.

This TCR was sampled from a woman aged 25-40 years in good health. Material: memory CD4+ T cells sorted from blood. The subset here: CD45RA-negative fraction.

In DNA form, the CDR3 reads TGTGCCAGCAGTTTATACCTAGCGGGAGGGGATGAGCAGTTCTTC. This codes for CASSLYLAGGDEQFF. This chain connects TRBV28 to TRBJ2-1, with 12 bases fitting TRBD2. J gave up 8 bases and V 1 base, and 3 bases lay outside the gene matches. The CDR3 loop spans 15 amino acids. The germline V gene encodes CDR1 MDHEN and CDR2 SYDVKM.